What follows are 5 T cell receptor beta chains derived from one specimen sequenced in a study of CD8 T cells in ankylosing spondylitis. MiXCR, applied by TCRdb to the 5' RACE reads, yields one record per CDR3 protein. The top ten clones hold around 59% of a sample with around 90,000 distinct CDR3 sequences, 27% of them seen once. Sample: blood, either unsorted or a sorted T cell fraction (not recorded which). All receptors derive from a male donor with ankylosing spondylitis or in good health (not recorded which).

This clonotype was found a few times. The chain couples TRBV10-3 to TRBJ2-7, with TRBD2 matching 9 bases. Germline V gene lookup returns CDR1 ENHRY and CDR2 SYGVKD. The ends lost 4 bases at V and 0 bases at J; junction bases unmatched: 7. The CDR3 runs 16 residues. The CDR3 DNA sequence: TGTGCCATCAGTGGGCTAGCGGGACCAAGCTCCTACGAGCAGTACTTC. Its translation: CAISGLAGPSSYEQYF.

The V call is TRBV5-1, the J call TRBJ1-6, with 8 bases matching TRBD1. This CDR3 is 15 amino acids long. In germline, CDR1 is SGHRS, CDR2 YFSETQ. With 4 bases clipped from V and 8 bases from J, the junction kept 8 bases outside the gene matches. CDR3 sequence: CASSLPDRGHSPLHF. The CDR3 DNA sequence: TGCGCCAGCAGCCTACCAGACAGGGGTCATTCACCCCTCCACTTT.

Only a few counts were recorded for this clonotype. Germline and junction disagree at one end, which may indicate a read error. The chain has TRBV27 and TRBJ2-2; D is perhaps TRBD2 (5 bases). Germline assignment: CDR1 MNHEY and CDR2 SMNVEV (reference sequence). There are 14 residues in the CDR3. For the CDR3, the DNA is TGTGCCAGCGGTTTGGGAGCTGGTACCGGGGAGCTGTTTTTT. Protein sequence: CASGLGAGTGELFF.

This clonotype was seen more than once but under ten times. This chain links TRBV12-3 or TRBV12-4 with TRBJ2-3; 11 bases fit TRBD2. The CDR3 spans 14 residues. V trimming: 6 bases; J trimming: 4 bases; junction bases outside the gene matches: 3. The CDR3 loop reads CASSLGLAADTQYF. The CDR3 DNA follows: TGTGCCAGCAGCCTGGGACTAGCGGCAGATACGCAGTATTTT.

This clonotype was observed a handful of times. The chain is built from TRBV7-9 and TRBJ2-3; no clear D. The CDR3 extends over 14 amino acids. CDR1 is SEHNR and CDR2 is FQNEAQ in the germline V gene (reference sequence). V dropped 3 bases and J dropped 2 bases, with 9 bases sitting between them. The CDR3 reads CASSLRQHTDTQYF. The CDR3 bases are TGTGCCAGCAGCTTGAGGCAGCACACAGATACGCAGTATTTT.